A single sample is the source of the 20 T cell receptor beta chains below, sequenced in a study of T cell responses to AZD1222 COVID-19 vaccine (dated by TCRdb to the early 2020s). Explained via the paper, the time point label denotes: baseline before first vaccination. The method was the immunoSEQ multiplex PCR assay. The clones in this table, taken by TCRdb from immuneACCESS, are in-frame only. Not every clone is retained; where verified, under half of the shortfall comes from an unresolved V gene, and the cause of the rest is unknown. This sample comprises 130,000 or so clones, around 87% of them detected only once. About 3% of the sample comes from the top ten. The sample here was peripheral blood, taken on day 0 of AZD1222 vaccination. These receptors came from an adult in good health.

V is TRBV9 and J is TRBJ2-1; 7 bases are shared with TRBD1. The length of the CDR3 is 15 residues. Germline CDR1 and CDR2: SGDLS and YYNGEE. V was clipped by 1 base and J by 2 bases; unmatched bases: 3. The CDR3 spells CASSVRDRTYNEQFF. DNA of the CDR3: TGTGCCAGCAGCGTAAGGGACAGAACCTACAATGAGCAGTTCTTC.

Written as DNA, the CDR3 is TGTGCGTTTCGAGCACAGAACACTGAAGCTTTCTTT. Its translation is CAFRAQNTEAFF. The V gene is TRBV30, the J gene TRBJ1-1; D remains ambiguous. The CDR3 has 12 residues. The germline V gene encodes CDR1 GTSNPN and CDR2 SVGIG (reference sequence).

This chain uses TRBV4-1 with TRBJ1-2, with 7 bases aligning to TRBD1. The ends lost 1 base at V and 3 bases at J; junction bases unmatched: 5. Germline V gene lookup returns CDR1 MGHRA and CDR2 YSYEKL. The CDR3 is 15 residues long. CDR3 nucleotides: TGCGCCAGCAGCCAAGCAATAACAGGGGACTATGGCTACACCTTC. Its translation: CASSQAITGDYGYTF.

The chain's CDR3 is CASRTLGGSYNEQFF. As DNA, the CDR3 is TGCGCCAGCAGAACCCTCGGGGGGTCCTACAATGAGCAGTTCTTC. The chain joins TRBV5-1 to TRBJ2-1, with 7 bases lining up with TRBD2. CDR3 length: 15 amino acids. J was trimmed by 1 base and V by 5 bases; bases with no gene match: 6. The V gene's germline CDR1 is SGHRS and CDR2 YFSETQ. Full variable domain (missing parts from reference TRBV5-1 and TRBJ2-1): KAGVTQTPRYLIKTRGQQVTLSCSPISGHRSVSWYQQTPGQGLQFLFEYFSETQRNKGNFPGRFSGRQFSNSRSEMNVSTLELGDSALYLCASRTLGGSYNEQFFGPGTRLTVL.

This rearrangement joins TRBV4-1 to TRBJ2-7; D is unresolved. Germline V lookup: CDR1 MGHRA, CDR2 YSYEKL. Trimming left V 1 base short and J 10 bases short, with 14 bases between. CDR3 size: 13 residues. The CDR3 nucleotides are TGCGCCAGCAGCCAAGTAGGAGACCCCGTCCAGTACTTC. It encodes CASSQVGDPVQYF.

This clone was counted only a few times. V usage is TRBV21-1 and J usage is TRBJ2-7; the table assigns TRBD1, which was not confirmed against the DNA. TRBV21-1 is deemed a pseudogene. This CDR3 spans 13 amino acids. CDR3 in DNA: TGTGCCTGCACCCGGGACAGGTTCCACGAGCAGTACTTC. This encodes CACTRDRFHEQYF.

Many counts were recorded for this clone. V and J are TRBV24-1 and TRBJ1-5, with D perhaps matching TRBD1 (5 bases). Germline V gives CDR1 KGHDR, CDR2 SFDVKD. The CDR3 covers 14 residues. The V end was cut by 4 bases, the J end by 4 bases, with 10 bases between. The CDR3 region has the DNA TGTGCCACCAGTGAACTAGGGGCTAATCAGCCCCAGCATTTT. This codes for CATSELGANQPQHF.

The chain employs TRBV24-1 and TRBJ2-6; D uncertain. The CDR3 is 13 amino acids. V was cut by 10 bases and J by 0 bases, with 6 bases left in between. Per germline, CDR1 KGHDR and CDR2 SFDVKD. This CDR3 reads CATRASGANVLTF. Here the CDR3 DNA reads TGTGCCACTCGCGCCTCTGGGGCCAACGTCCTGACTTTC.

The rearrangement links TRBV5-5 to TRBJ1-4; 8 nucleotides align to TRBD1. The V and J ends lost 4 bases and 8 bases, in that order; junction bases with no gene match: 7. Per the germline V gene, CDR1 is SGHKS and CDR2 is YYEKEE (reference sequence). CDR3 length: 14 residues. CDR3 in DNA: TGTGCCAGCAGCGATACAGGGGGGAACGAAAAACTGTTTTTT. It translates to CASSDTGGNEKLFF.

The rearrangement uses TRBV7-2 and TRBJ1-5; weak D call: TRBD1 (5 bases). From germline, CDR1 is SGHTA and CDR2 FQGNSA. The CDR3 length is 16 residues. V was clipped by 4 bases and J by 1 base, with 14 bases between them. The CDR3 here is CASSSPGAGSNQPQHF. The CDR3 DNA is TGTGCCAGCAGCTCCCCCGGGGCTGGGAGCAATCAGCCCCAGCATTTT. The full variable domain, its missing parts supplied by reference TRBV7-2 and TRBJ1-5, is GAGVSQSPSNKVTEKGKDVELRCDPISGHTALYWYRQSLGQGLEFLIYFQGNSAPDKSGLPSDRFSAERTGGSVSTLTIQRTQQEDSAVYLCASSSPGAGSNQPQHFGDGTRLSIL.

The chain combines TRBV28 with TRBJ1-5, with D unclear. The CDR3 extends over 15 amino acids. Germline V CDR1 and CDR2: MDHEN, SYDVKM. V shed 3 bases and J shed 4 bases, with 13 bases lying between them. The CDR3 loop reads CASSFEGLRNQPQHF. The CDR3 nucleotides read TGTGCCAGCAGTTTTGAGGGATTAAGGAATCAGCCCCAGCATTTT.

This clone was found once. Within the sample, other DNA sequences also encode this same CDR3. The V and J genes are TRBV7-2 and TRBJ1-5, with no clear D. This CDR3 has 13 amino acids. The germline V and J ends were trimmed by 5 bases and 5 bases, with 10 bases remaining between them. CDR1 and CDR2 from the germline V gene are SGHTA and FQGNSA. The CDR3: CASSRTGYQPQHF. Written as DNA, the CDR3 is TGTGCCAGCAGCCGGACGGGGTATCAGCCCCAGCATTTT.

The chain is built from TRBV28 and TRBJ1-5; a weak D match, TRBD1 (6 bases). CDR1 and CDR2 from the germline V gene are MDHEN and SYDVKM. Trimming stripped 3 bases from V and 2 bases from J, with 8 bases between. This CDR3 has 14 residues. As DNA, the CDR3 is TGTGCCAGCAGTTTTTACAGGGGCAATCAGCCCCAGCATTTT. Its protein is CASSFYRGNQPQHF.

The chain has TRBV19 and TRBJ1-5; D gene unclear. Germline assignment: CDR1 LNHDA and CDR2 SQIVND (reference sequence). The ends were cut back, 7 bases at V and 7 bases at J, with 11 bases in the middle. The CDR3 has 12 amino acids. In DNA form, the CDR3 reads TGTGCCAGTACGTGGGGATACCAGCCCCAGCATTTT. It is translated as CASTWGYQPQHF. The variable domain in full, with the rest retrieved from reference TRBV19 and TRBJ1-5, is DGGITQSPKYLFRKEGQNVTLSCEQNLNHDAMYWYRQDPGQGLRLIYYSQIVNDFQKGDIAEGYSVSREKKESFPLTVTSAQKNPTAFYLCASTWGYQPQHFGDGTRLSIL.

The V gene is TRBV12-3 or TRBV12-4, the J gene TRBJ1-5; D is possibly TRBD1 (5 bases). Trimming shortened V by 4 bases and J by 4 bases, and 8 bases separated the two germline ends. The CDR3 sequence is 13 residues long. The CDR3 here is CASSSSGNQPQHF. The DNA of the CDR3 is TGTGCCAGCAGTTCATCAGGGAATCAGCCCCAGCATTTT.

The gene calls are TRBV7-3 and TRBJ2-2, with 8 bases that match TRBD1. The germline gives CDR1 SGHTA, CDR2 FQGTGA. The V segment lost 5 bases and the J segment 6 bases; nucleotides outside the gene matches: 2. The CDR3 sequence is 13 residues long. CDR3 coding DNA: TGTGCCAGCAGCCGGACAGGGTCCGGGGAGCTGTTTTTT. Protein: CASSRTGSGELFF.

The chain combines TRBV5-5 with TRBJ2-5; D not resolved. The CDR3 is 14 residues long. Germline CDR1 and CDR2: SGHKS and YYEKEE (reference sequence). Trimming left V 0 bases short and J 2 bases short, with 8 bases between. CDR3 nucleotide sequence: TGTGCCAGCAGCTTGGGACTCCCGCAAGAGACCCAGTACTTC. It specifies CASSLGLPQETQYF.

This clone was recorded only once. The CDR3, as DNA: TGTGCCAGCAGTGAGGGAAACTACAGGGTGAACACTGAAGCTTTCTTT. It encodes CASSEGNYRVNTEAFF. The chain carries TRBV6-1 and TRBJ1-1, with D tentatively TRBD1 (6 bases). This CDR3 has 16 residues. Germline V gives CDR1 MNHNS, CDR2 SASEGT. Trimming removed 3 bases at V and 0 bases at J, with 14 bases between.

The chain joins TRBV13 to TRBJ1-2, with a weak D call TRBD1 (5 bases). Trimming cost V 2 bases and J 2 bases, with 9 bases left between them. CDR3 size: 14 residues. Germline V gene sequence: CDR1 PRHDT, CDR2 FYEKMQ (reference sequence). The CDR3 DNA is TGTGCCAGCAGCTTATTTAGGGGAAACTATGGCTACACCTTC. It codes for CASSLFRGNYGYTF.

The chain has TRBV9 and TRBJ1-4, with 7 bases aligning to TRBD1. Trimming at V came to 4 bases and at J to 8 bases, leaving 8 bases not matched to a gene. Looked up from germline, CDR1 is SGDLS and CDR2 is YYNGEE. The CDR3 totals 14 residues. The CDR3 sequence is CASSPRQGGEKLFF. DNA of the CDR3: TGTGCCAGCAGCCCACGACAGGGTGGGGAAAAACTGTTTTTT.